This T cell receptor (beta chain) came from a study of blood T cell repertoires in COVID-19. Looking at the study overall: Samples of COVID-19 (acute and convalescent) were obtained from the United States, Italy and Spain.

Deletions cut 2 bases from V and 6 bases from J, with 8 bases between. Germline V CDR1 and CDR2: MNHNS, SASEGT. The CDR3 loop spans 12 amino acids. In the study's own analysis: How many nucleated cells were present was estimated from reference gene primer amplification. The data were produced by immunoSEQ multiplex PCR, yet TCRdb's version contains in-frame clones alone and is incomplete. Clone size and V and J calls were adopted from that table, with D and trimming inferred from the DNA. The data show some 230,000 clones, roughly 83% seen once. The receptor's source is a woman in her 50s with acute or convalescent COVID-19. V gene TRBV6-1 combines with J gene TRBJ2-7; TRBD1 might be the D (6 bases). The material sequenced was peripheral blood. This chain's CDR3 is CASSETGSEQYF. In nucleotides, the CDR3 is TGTGCCAGCAGTGAAACAGGGAGCGAGCAGTACTTC.